This T cell receptor (beta chain) was sequenced for a study of post-analysis software for immune sequencing data. About the research overall: Relapsing-remitting, secondary progressive and progressive-relapsing multiple sclerosis were all included among the disease courses. General study results and limits: Multiple sclerosis was associated with a significant reduction in normalized Chao1 diversity relative to controls. With F measure, samples from one preparation batch clustered together strongly.

The table lists this clonotype with many counts. Its antigen is still unknown. The TCR beta cDNA libraries contained unique molecular identifiers. T cells, roughly 1 to 10 million of them, yielded hundreds of thousands of cDNA molecules. TCRdb fed the PCR reads into MiXCR, producing one record per CDR3 protein. The profile shows more than 500,000 distinct CDR3 sequences, 30% to 40% of them singletons. The sequencing input was blood. The clonotype was recovered from a girl younger than 18 with multiple sclerosis.

The CDR3, as DNA: TGCACCGGATTAGCCAAAAACATTCAGTACTTC. Its translation: CTGLAKNIQYF. The V call is TRBV29-1, the J call TRBJ2-4; no definite D call. The CDR3 contains 11 residues. Germline values: CDR1 SQVTM, CDR2 ANQGSEA.